This entry features one T cell receptor (beta chain) sequence. Germline loops: CDR1 SEHNR, CDR2 FQNEAQ (reference sequence). The CDR3 sequence is 12 residues long. The V gene lost 4 bases and the J gene lost 7 bases, with 11 bases spanning the gap. Then a second PCR, running roughly 7 to 11 cycles, was carried out with a sample-barcoded 5' primer and a J-beta primer mix. In TCRdb, the 5' RACE reads were re-called with MiXCR into one record per CDR3 protein. The table shows about 1,000,000 distinct CDR3 sequences, with under 55% occurring only once. The data were obtained in a study of blood T cells in healthy people across ages.

This chain connects TRBV7-9 to TRBJ2-7; D gene ambiguous. Sequencing input: blood. This TCR was recovered from a woman aged 55-69 years in good health. The CDR3 here is CASSSLTGEQYF. The DNA for the CDR3 is TGTGCCAGCAGCTCCCTCACGGGTGAGCAGTACTTC.